This paragraph covers one TCR beta chain sequence. Germline CDR1 and CDR2: SGHKS and YYEKEE (reference sequence). V lost 1 base and J lost 4, with 17 bases in between. CDR3 size: 16 residues. Study processing details: The assay estimated nucleated cells by amplifying reference gene primers. Measured with immunoSEQ multiplex PCR; TCRdb has only the in-frame clones, and not every one. V and J calls and clone size are as listed in that table; D and trimming were resolved from the DNA. The table shows about 81,000 clones, with roughly 91% occurring only once. This record comes from a study of blood T cell repertoires in COVID-19. The overall study: Material from acute and convalescent COVID-19 was sourced from the United States, Italy and Spain. PBMCs, B-cell-depleted T cells, or T cells were the source of the cDNA or gDNA that made up the material.

The gene calls are TRBV5-5 and TRBJ2-5; D might be TRBD2 (6 bases). The sequence was collected from a woman between 50 and 59 years old in a cohort sampled during active COVID-19. The sample was peripheral blood. CDR3 nucleotide sequence: TGTGCCAGCAGCTTGTGGGGCAGGGAGGCTGGAGAGACCCAGTACTTC. Amino acids: CASSLWGREAGETQYF. Filled out from reference TRBV5-5 and TRBJ2-5, the complete variable domain reads DAGVTQSPTHLIKTRGQQVTLRCSPISGHKSVSWYQQVLGQGPQFIFQYYEKEERGRGNFPDRFSARQFPNYSSELNVNALLLGDSALYLCASSLWGREAGETQYFGPGTRLLVL.